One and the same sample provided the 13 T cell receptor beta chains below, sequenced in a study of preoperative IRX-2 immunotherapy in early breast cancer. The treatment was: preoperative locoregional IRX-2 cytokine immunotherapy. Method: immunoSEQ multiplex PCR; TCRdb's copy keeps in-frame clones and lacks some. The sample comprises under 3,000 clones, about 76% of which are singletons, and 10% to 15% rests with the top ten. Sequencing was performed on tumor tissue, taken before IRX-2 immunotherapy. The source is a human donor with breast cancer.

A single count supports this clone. This chain's CDR3 is CASSSIPGTLRNEQFF. DNA for the CDR3: TGTGCCAGCAGCTCTATCCCCGGGACATTAAGGAATGAGCAGTTCTTC. V and J are TRBV11-3 and TRBJ2-1; D might be TRBD1 (6 bases). The CDR3 loop spans 16 amino acids. The V gene's germline CDR1 is SGHNT and CDR2 YENEEA. V lost 4 bases and J lost 7, with 20 bases in between.

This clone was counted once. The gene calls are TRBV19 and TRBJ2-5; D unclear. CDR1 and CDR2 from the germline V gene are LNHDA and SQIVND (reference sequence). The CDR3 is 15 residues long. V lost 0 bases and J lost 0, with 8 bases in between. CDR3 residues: CASSIEGANQETQYF. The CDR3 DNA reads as TGTGCCAGTAGTATAGAGGGCGCTAACCAAGAGACCCAGTACTTC.

CDR3 sequence reads: CASRELGSGANVLTF. CDR3 DNA: TGTGCCAGCAGGGAGCTCGGCTCTGGGGCCAACGTCCTGACTTTC. V is TRBV19 and J is TRBJ2-6, with D possibly being TRBD1 or TRBD2 (5 bases each). Germline CDR1 is LNHDA and CDR2 is SQIVND (reference sequence). Between the trimmed V and J ends, which lost 9 bases and 0 bases, there was a span of 12 bases. This CDR3 is 15 amino acids long.

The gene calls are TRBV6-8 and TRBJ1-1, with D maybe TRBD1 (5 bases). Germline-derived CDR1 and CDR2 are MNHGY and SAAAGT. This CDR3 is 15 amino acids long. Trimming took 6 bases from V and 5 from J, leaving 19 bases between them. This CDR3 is CASSNPGAKGTEAFF. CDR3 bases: TGTGCCAGCAGCAACCCCGGGGCCAAGGGAACTGAAGCTTTCTTT.

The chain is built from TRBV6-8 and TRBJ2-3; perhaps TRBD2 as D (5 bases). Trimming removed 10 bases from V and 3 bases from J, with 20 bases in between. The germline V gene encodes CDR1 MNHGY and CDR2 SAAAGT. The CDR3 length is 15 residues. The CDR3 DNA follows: TGTGCCATCAACCCTGATACCCGGGGTACAGATACGCAGTATTTT. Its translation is CAINPDTRGTDTQYF.

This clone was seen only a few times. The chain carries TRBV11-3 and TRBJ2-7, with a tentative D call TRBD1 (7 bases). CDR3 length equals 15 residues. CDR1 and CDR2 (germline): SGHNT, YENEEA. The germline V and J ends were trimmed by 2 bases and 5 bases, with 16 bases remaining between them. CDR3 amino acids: CASSLPGGHHHEQYF. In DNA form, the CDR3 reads TGTGCCAGCAGCTTACCAGGGGGGCATCACCACGAGCAGTACTTC. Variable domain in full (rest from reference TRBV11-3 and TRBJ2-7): EAGVVQSPRYKIIEKKQPVAFWCNPISGHNTLYWYLQNLGQGPELLIRYENEEAVDDSQLPKDRFSAERLKGVDSTLKIQPAELGDSAVYLCASSLPGGHHHEQYFGPGTRLTVT.

This chain's CDR3 is CASSLDWNTEAFF. In DNA, the CDR3 is TGTGCCAGCTCCCTTGACTGGAACACTGAAGCTTTCTTT. The chain carries TRBV18 and TRBJ1-1, with D uncertain. In germline, CDR1 is KGHSH, CDR2 LQKENI. CDR3 length equals 13 residues. Between the trimmed V and J ends, which lost 6 bases and 1 base, there was a span of 9 bases.

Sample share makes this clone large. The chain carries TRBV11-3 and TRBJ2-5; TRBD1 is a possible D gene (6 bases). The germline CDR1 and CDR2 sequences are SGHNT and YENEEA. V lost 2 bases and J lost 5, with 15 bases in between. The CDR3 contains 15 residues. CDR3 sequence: CASSLTYREQETQYF. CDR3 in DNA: TGTGCCAGCAGCTTAACCTACAGGGAGCAGGAGACCCAGTACTTC.

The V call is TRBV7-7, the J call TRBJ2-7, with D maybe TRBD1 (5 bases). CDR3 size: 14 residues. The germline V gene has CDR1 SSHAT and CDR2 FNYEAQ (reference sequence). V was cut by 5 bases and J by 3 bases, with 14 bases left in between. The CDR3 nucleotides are TGTGCCAGCAGCATCAGGGTCTCAGTCTACGAGCAGTACTTC. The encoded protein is CASSIRVSVYEQYF. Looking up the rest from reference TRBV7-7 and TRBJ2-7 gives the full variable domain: GAGVSQSPRYKVTKRGQDVTLRCDPISSHATLYWYQQALGQGPEFLTYFNYEAQPDKSGLPSDRFSAERPEGSISTLTIQRTEQRDSAMYRCASSIRVSVYEQYFGPGTRLTVT.

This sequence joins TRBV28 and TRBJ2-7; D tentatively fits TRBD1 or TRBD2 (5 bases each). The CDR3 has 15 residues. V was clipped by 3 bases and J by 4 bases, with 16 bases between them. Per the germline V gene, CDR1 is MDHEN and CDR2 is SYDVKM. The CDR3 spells CASSFSGPPTYEQYF. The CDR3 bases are TGTGCCAGCAGTTTCTCGGGGCCTCCAACGTACGAGCAGTACTTC.

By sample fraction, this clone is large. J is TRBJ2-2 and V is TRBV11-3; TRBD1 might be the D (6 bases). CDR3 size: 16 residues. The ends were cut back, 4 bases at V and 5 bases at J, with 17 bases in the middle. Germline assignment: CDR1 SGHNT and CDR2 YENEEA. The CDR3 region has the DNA TGTGCCAGCAGCTCGGCAGGGGAAATAGTTACCGGGGAGCTGTTTTTT. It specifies CASSSAGEIVTGELFF. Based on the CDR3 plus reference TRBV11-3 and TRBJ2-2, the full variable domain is EAGVVQSPRYKIIEKKQPVAFWCNPISGHNTLYWYLQNLGQGPELLIRYENEEAVDDSQLPKDRFSAERLKGVDSTLKIQPAELGDSAVYLCASSSAGEIVTGELFFGEGSRLTVL.

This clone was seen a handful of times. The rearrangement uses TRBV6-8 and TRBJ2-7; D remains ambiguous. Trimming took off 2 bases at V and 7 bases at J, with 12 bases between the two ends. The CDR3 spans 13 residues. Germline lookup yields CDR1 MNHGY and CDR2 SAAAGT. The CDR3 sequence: CASSYTPTWEQYF. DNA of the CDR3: TGTGCCAGCAGTTACACCCCGACGTGGGAGCAGTACTTC.

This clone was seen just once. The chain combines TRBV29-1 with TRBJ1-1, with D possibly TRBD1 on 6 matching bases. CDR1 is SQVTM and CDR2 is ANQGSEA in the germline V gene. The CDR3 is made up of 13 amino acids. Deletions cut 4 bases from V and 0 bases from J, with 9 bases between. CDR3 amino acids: CSVGGGMNTEAFF. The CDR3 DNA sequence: TGCAGCGTTGGAGGGGGGATGAACACTGAAGCTTTCTTT.